Included here is one T cell receptor beta chain sequence, with context. Its cognate antigen is unknown. This sample was included in a study of cytomegalovirus exposure and HLA in healthy donors. General study findings and limits: An Asian-associated ancestry cluster reportedly showed fewer N-insertions than the approximately 660-donor mean in a later analysis. A classifier reportedly called cytomegalovirus status with high sensitivity and specificity.

V was clipped by 4 bases and J by 2 bases, with 16 bases between them. The CDR3 covers 15 residues. Germline V lookup: CDR1 SQVTM, CDR2 ANQGSEA. The PCR had 60 Vbeta and 13 Jbeta primers. Some clones are missing from TCRdb's copy, which holds only in-frame ones; the method was immunoSEQ multiplex PCR. The sample has approximately 100,000 clones; over 9.5% are singletons. The receptor comes from a middle-aged man in good health and CMV-seropositive. J is TRBJ2-3 and V is TRBV29-1; TRBD1 is a possible D gene (6 bases). Sequenced sample: PBMCs. The CDR3 loop reads CSVVSRGGATDTQYF. The CDR3 DNA sequence: TGCAGCGTTGTTTCTAGAGGGGGTGCCACAGATACGCAGTATTTT.